These T cell receptor beta chains were read from a single sample in a study of human T cells and chemical hapten exposure. TCRdb re-analysed the 5' RACE reads in MiXCR, keeping a single row per CDR3 protein. Altogether 110,000 to 150,000 distinct CDR3 sequences are present, approximately 4% being singletons, with the ten largest covering over 1.1%. These receptors were obtained from a female donor in good health. Each CDR3 is given with its conserved first and last residue. The D gene is left open where the match is weak. Rows may omit the clone size; those that give it use once, few, many or a size class.

size,D,V,J,CDR3,DNA
-,-,TRBV19,TRBJ1-5,CASNDKGDQPQHF,TGTGCCAGTAACGACAAAGGGGATCAGCCCCAGCATTTT
many,-,TRBV2,TRBJ2-6,CASSDRGTGGKHSGANVLTF,TGTGCCAGCAGTGATAGGGGAACGGGGGGCAAGCACTCTGGGGCCAACGTCCTGACTTTC
-,-,TRBV12-3/TRBV12-4,TRBJ2-3,CASSRGANTDTQYF,TGTGCCAGCAGTCGGGGGGCGAACACAGATACGCAGTATTTT
many,-,TRBV29-1,TRBJ1-2,CSVEDRRAANYGYTF,TGCAGCGTTGAAGATCGAAGGGCAGCTAACTATGGCTACACCTTC
few,TRBD1,TRBV27,TRBJ1-2,CASSSGQGFPYGYTF,TGTGCCAGCAGTTCGGGACAGGGATTTCCCTATGGCTACACCTTC
few,TRBD2,TRBV11-2,TRBJ2-7,CASSLNSGGPNSYEQYF,TGTGCCAGCAGCCTGAATAGCGGGGGGCCAAACTCCTACGAGCAGTACTTC
many,-,TRBV29-1,TRBJ2-1,CSAEGRVNYNEQFF,TGCAGCGCCGAAGGTAGGGTGAACTACAATGAGCAGTTCTTC
-,-,TRBV12-3/TRBV12-4,TRBJ2-1,CASSTTGPNEQFF,TGTGCCAGCAGCACCACGGGGCCTAATGAGCAGTTCTTC
few,-,TRBV7-9,TRBJ1-1,CASSPEGESGAFF,TGTGCCAGCAGCCCTGAGGGGGAATCAGGGGCTTTCTTT
few,-,TRBV7-8,TRBJ2-2,CASSFPGFSGELFF,TGTGCCAGCAGCTTCCCAGGGTTCTCCGGGGAGCTGTTTTTT
many,TRBD1,TRBV6-5,TRBJ1-2,CASGTAAYGYTF,TGTGCCAGCGGGACAGCAGCCTATGGCTACACCTTC
many,TRBD1,TRBV20-1,TRBJ1-5,CSVGTGVSNQPQHF,TGCAGTGTCGGGACAGGGGTAAGCAATCAGCCCCAGCATTTT
many,TRBD1,TRBV12-3/TRBV12-4,TRBJ1-2,CASSLRVGTGSYGYTF,TGTGCCAGCAGTTTAAGGGTTGGGACAGGGTCCTATGGCTACACCTTC
many,-,TRBV27,TRBJ1-5,CASSYIGSNQPQHF,TGTGCCAGCAGTTATATCGGCAGCAATCAGCCCCAGCATTTT
many,TRBD1,TRBV12-3/TRBV12-4,TRBJ2-1,CASSVGQSSYNEQFF,TGTGCCAGCAGTGTGGGACAGAGCTCCTACAATGAGCAGTTCTTC
few,-,TRBV29-1,TRBJ2-1,CSVEDLRQNTNEQFF,TGCAGCGTTGAAGATCTTCGGCAGAATACCAATGAGCAGTTCTTC
many,TRBD1,TRBV20-1,TRBJ1-3,CSAGTGKRNTIYF,TGCAGTGCTGGGACAGGGAAGAGAAACACCATATATTTT
many,TRBD2,TRBV2,TRBJ2-5,CATPGEGETQYF,TGTGCCACCCCTGGGGAGGGCGAGACCCAGTACTTC
many,TRBD2,TRBV2,TRBJ2-7,CASSDISGGQTYEQYF,TGTGCCAGCAGTGATATTAGCGGGGGGCAAACCTACGAGCAGTACTTC
-,-,TRBV27,TRBJ1-4,CASSNTPRSYNEKLFF,TGTGCCAGCAGTAATACGCCGCGCTCCTATAATGAAAAACTGTTTTTT